The 19 T cell receptor beta chains in this list originate from one sample, sequenced in a study of T cell responses to AZD1222 COVID-19 vaccine. Here immunoSEQ multiplex PCR was the method, and the copy in TCRdb shows in-frame clones only, minus some. This sample carries around 140,000 clones, under 95% of them seen once, and the ten largest clones take roughly 5%. The source material was peripheral blood, sampled on day 0 of AZD1222 vaccination. These receptors were taken from an adult in good health.

The chain has TRBV7-9 and TRBJ1-4; maybe TRBD1 (5 bases). The V gene lost 8 bases and the J gene lost 5 bases, with 15 bases spanning the gap. The CDR3 is 14 amino acids. Germline CDR1 is SEHNR and CDR2 is FQNEAQ (reference sequence). Here the CDR3 DNA reads TGTGCCAGCCAGGGAGGCAGTCTCAATGAAAAACTGTTTTTT. Translating gives CASQGGSLNEKLFF.

The gene calls are TRBV21-1 and TRBJ2-7. TRBV21-1 constitutes a pseudogene. This CDR3 region has 12 residues. The CDR3 nucleotides are TGTGCCAGCGCCGCGATCAAAGGCGAGCAGTACTTC. Translating it yields CASAAIKGEQYF.

This clone was detected a few times. The chain recombines TRBV6-6 with TRBJ2-3, with D maybe TRBD1 (6 bases). CDR1 is MNHNY, CDR2 SVGAGI, per germline (reference sequence). The CDR3 is 17 residues long. V lost 5 bases and J lost 5, with 23 bases in between. The CDR3 is CASSRRQFQGGLDTQYF. The CDR3 region has the DNA TGTGCCAGCAGTCGAAGACAGTTTCAAGGGGGTTTAGATACGCAGTATTTT.

This clone has only one observation. This sequence joins TRBV7-2 and TRBJ2-5, with 7 bases matching TRBD2. After removal of 5 bases from V and 4 bases from J, the junction contained 4 bases not matched to a gene. CDR1 SGHTA and CDR2 FQGNSA come from the germline V gene. The CDR3 consists of 13 residues. The chain's CDR3 is CASSGGRAETQYF. The CDR3 nucleotides are TGTGCCAGCAGCGGTGGGAGGGCAGAGACCCAGTACTTC.

The chain recombines TRBV12-5 with TRBJ2-3, with 8 bases that match TRBD1. CDR1 and CDR2 from the germline V gene are LGHNT and FRNRAP. The length of the CDR3 is 15 residues. J lost 4 bases, V lost 5 bases, and 8 bases had no gene match. The CDR3 spells CASGIGQGSADTQYF. CDR3 DNA sequence: TGTGCTAGTGGTATCGGACAGGGTAGCGCAGATACGCAGTATTTT. The variable domain in full, completed from reference TRBV12-5 and TRBJ2-3, reads DARVTQTPRHKVTEMGQEVTMRCQPILGHNTVFWYRQTMMQGLELLAYFRNRAPLDDSGMPKDRFSAEMPDATLATLKIQPSEPRDSAVYFCASGIGQGSADTQYFGPGTRLTVL.

This clone came up once. V is TRBV11-2 and J is TRBJ1-6, with 8 bases aligning to TRBD1. Trimming took 5 bases from V and 9 from J; bases not matched to a gene: 9. This CDR3 contains 15 residues. Looked up from germline, CDR1 is SGHAT and CDR2 is FQNNGV. The CDR3 region is CASSPRSGGGSPLHF. The CDR3 DNA sequence: TGTGCCAGCAGCCCCCGGTCAGGGGGCGGTTCACCCCTCCACTTT.

This chain uses TRBV3-1 (or the pseudogene TRBV3-2) with TRBJ1-2; D remains ambiguous. This CDR3 is 14 amino acids long. Trimming cost V 2 bases and J 7 bases, with 14 bases left between them. Germline V CDR1 and CDR2: LGHDT, YNNKEL (reference sequence). CDR3 sequence: CASSQTGSRSGYTF. CDR3 coding DNA: TGTGCCAGCAGCCAAACCGGGTCGAGGAGTGGCTACACCTTC.

The chain has TRBV3-1 (or the pseudogene TRBV3-2) and TRBJ2-7, with 10 bases fitting TRBD2. The CDR3 length is 16 residues. The germline gives CDR1 LGHDT, CDR2 YNNKEL (reference sequence). The V segment lost 4 bases and the J segment 7 bases; nucleotides outside the gene matches: 13. The CDR3 DNA reads TGTGCCAGCAGCCTAAATAGCGGGGGGTCCCCTCGGGAGCAGTACTTC. Translated: CASSLNSGGSPREQYF.

The chain carries TRBV4-3 and TRBJ1-2; D might be TRBD1 (6 bases). Germline assignment: CDR1 LGHNA and CDR2 YSLEER. V shed 3 bases and J shed 2 bases, with 19 bases lying between them. This CDR3 spans 17 amino acids. The chain's CDR3 is CASSHTGTPQGNYGYTF. CDR3 coding DNA: TGCGCCAGCAGCCATACCGGGACACCCCAGGGGAACTATGGCTACACCTTC.

Regarding this clone: This sample includes further DNA sequences coding for the same CDR3. This sequence joins TRBV15 and TRBJ1-1; 10 bases agree with TRBD1. In germline, CDR1 is LNHNV, CDR2 YYDKDF (reference sequence). Unmatched junction bases numbered 3, after V lost 3 bases and J lost 8 bases. The CDR3 spans 13 residues. The CDR3 nucleotides read TGTGCCACCAGCAGGGACAGGGGGTCAGAAGCTTTCTTT. Translation: CATSRDRGSEAFF. The full variable domain, rest sourced from reference TRBV15 and TRBJ1-1, is DAMVIQNPRYQVTQFGKPVTLSCSQTLNHNVMYWYQQKSSQAPKLLFHYYDKDFNNEADTPDNFQSRRPNTSFCFLDIRSPGLGDTAMYLCATSRDRGSEAFFGQGTRLTVV.

The rearrangement links TRBV11-3 to TRBJ2-3; D is possibly TRBD2 (7 bases). Germline values: CDR1 SGHNT, CDR2 YENEEA. The CDR3 is 15 amino acids. Trimming removed 1 base from V and 14 bases from J, with 22 bases in between. CDR3 bases: TGTGCCAGCAGCTTAGGTCCTAGCGGAGGGGGACCAATGTATTTT. It codes for CASSLGPSGGGPMYF.

The chain recombines TRBV19 with TRBJ2-1, with 7 bases that match TRBD1. Germline CDR1 is LNHDA and CDR2 is SQIVND (reference sequence). V was clipped by 1 base and J by 6 bases; unmatched bases: 3. This CDR3 is 14 amino acids long. CDR3 sequence reads: CASSIGDRANEQFF. CDR3 nucleotides: TGTGCCAGTAGTATAGGCGACAGGGCCAATGAGCAGTTCTTC.

The chain recombines TRBV11-2 with TRBJ1-5; D is unclear. Germline CDR1 SGHAT, CDR2 FQNNGV. This CDR3 comprises 12 residues. With 2 bases removed from V and 7 bases from J, the gap between germline ends came to 6 bases. DNA for the CDR3: TGTGCCAGCAGCTTATCTGGGCAGCCCCAGCATTTT. Translated: CASSLSGQPQHF.

This clone was detected only once. This rearrangement joins TRBV9 to TRBJ1-4; D may be TRBD1 (5 bases). The CDR3 loop spans 15 amino acids. The V and J ends lost 0 bases and 8 bases respectively, with 14 bases between them. Per germline, CDR1 SGDLS and CDR2 YYNGEE. CDR3 loop: CASSVASGSGEKLFF. The CDR3 nucleotides read TGTGCCAGCAGCGTAGCTTCAGGGTCTGGGGAAAAACTGTTTTTT.

V usage is TRBV18 and J usage is TRBJ1-6; no definite D call. V was shortened by 6 bases and J by 0 bases, with 9 bases between the two germline ends. CDR1 is KGHSH, CDR2 LQKENI, per germline. This CDR3 has 15 amino acids. The CDR3 reads CASSLQDSYNSPLHF. The CDR3 coding sequence is TGTGCCAGCTCGCTGCAGGACTCCTATAATTCACCCCTCCACTTT.

The chain uses TRBV28 and TRBJ1-2; D might be TRBD1 (6 bases). The germline V and J ends were trimmed by 7 bases and 5 bases, with 11 bases remaining between them. This CDR3 region has 12 residues. Germline-derived CDR1 and CDR2 are MDHEN and SYDVKM. CDR3 protein: CASITGTYGYTF. The CDR3 region has the DNA TGTGCCAGCATTACAGGGACTTATGGCTACACCTTC.

J is TRBJ1-5 and V is TRBV27; weak D call: TRBD1 (5 bases). The V end lost 6 bases, the J end lost 6 bases, and 12 bases lay between the germline ends. The CDR3 is 13 amino acids. The germline gives CDR1 MNHEY, CDR2 SMNVEV (reference sequence). This CDR3 is CASREGLIQPQHF. CDR3 DNA: TGTGCCAGCAGAGAGGGGCTGATTCAGCCCCAGCATTTT.

The chain has TRBV2 and TRBJ2-2; no firm D call. Deletions cut 4 bases from V and 7 bases from J, with 7 bases between. The CDR3 has 12 amino acids. Germline V gives CDR1 SNHLY, CDR2 FYNNEI. The CDR3 region is CASSVNYGELFF. The CDR3 DNA is TGTGCCAGCAGTGTAAACTACGGGGAGCTGTTTTTT.

This chain connects TRBV7-8 to TRBJ2-7; D possibly corresponds to TRBD2 (5 bases). The length of the CDR3 is 14 residues. The germline V and J ends were trimmed by 4 bases and 5 bases, with 15 bases remaining between them. Germline CDR1 and CDR2: SGHVS and FQNEAQ. The CDR3 is CASSSRTGYHEQYF. Here the CDR3 DNA reads TGTGCCAGCAGCTCCAGGACGGGGTACCACGAGCAGTACTTC.